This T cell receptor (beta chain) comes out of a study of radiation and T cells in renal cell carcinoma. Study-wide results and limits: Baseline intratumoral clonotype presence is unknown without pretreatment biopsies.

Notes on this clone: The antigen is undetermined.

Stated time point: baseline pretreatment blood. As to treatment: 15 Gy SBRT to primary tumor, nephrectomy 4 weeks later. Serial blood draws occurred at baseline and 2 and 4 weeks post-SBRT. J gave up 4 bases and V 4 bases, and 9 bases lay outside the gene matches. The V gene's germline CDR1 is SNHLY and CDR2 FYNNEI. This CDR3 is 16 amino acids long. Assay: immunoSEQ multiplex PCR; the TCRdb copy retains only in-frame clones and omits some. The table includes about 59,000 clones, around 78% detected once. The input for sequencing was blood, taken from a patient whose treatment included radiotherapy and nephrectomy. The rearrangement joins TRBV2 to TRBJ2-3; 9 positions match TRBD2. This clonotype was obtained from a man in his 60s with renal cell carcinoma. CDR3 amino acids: CASSVLSGSLSDTQYF. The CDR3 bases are TGTGCCAGCAGTGTGCTTAGCGGGAGTCTCTCAGATACGCAGTATTTT.